This is a list of T cell receptor beta chains from one sample in a study of CD8 T cells in ankylosing spondylitis. TCRdb re-derived calls from the 5' RACE reads in MiXCR, one entry per CDR3 protein. The sample records approximately 35,000 distinct CDR3 sequences, approximately 15% being singletons. Sequenced input: blood. These TCRs come from a male donor with ankylosing spondylitis or in good health (not recorded which). Both conserved end residues are part of each CDR3. Some rows have no size entry. The others give once, few or many, or a class for an expanded clone.

TRBV12-3/TRBV12-4	.	12	TRBJ2-7	CASSRQGWEQYF
TRBV5-5	few	14	TRBJ2-2	CASTLTALTGELFF
TRBV5-1	medium-sized	12	TRBJ1-2	CASRGDSYGYTF
TRBV5-5	.	17	TRBJ1-1	CASSFGTGYGLTTEAFF
TRBV7-2	few	13	TRBJ2-5	CASSPTDGETQYF
TRBV20-1	.	13	TRBJ1-1	CSARQGANTEAFF
TRBV12-3/TRBV12-4	few	14	TRBJ2-3	CASSQLTNTDTQYF
TRBV20-1	.	15	TRBJ2-2	CSAVPGTLNTGELFF
TRBV29-1	many	14	TRBJ2-3	CSGSPSGNTDTQYF
TRBV19	few	11	TRBJ2-1	CASRWVDEQFF
TRBV12-3/TRBV12-4	.	16	TRBJ2-1	CASSSPAGVGGDEQFF
TRBV7-2	.	15	TRBJ2-3	CASSATSGRTDTQYF
TRBV7-3	.	15	TRBJ1-4	CASSLTGGANEKLFF
TRBV2	.	15	TRBJ2-2	CASSEELAGTGELFF
TRBV6-5	.	12	TRBJ1-1	CASSSRYAEAFF
TRBV4-3	.	15	TRBJ2-4	CASSPGGYAKNIQYF
TRBV27	.	15	TRBJ2-1	CASSPRTSGRNEQFF
TRBV7-9	few	16	TRBJ2-1	CASSLVPAGGPHEQFF
TRBV7-9	few	18	TRBJ2-1	CASSNGGTFSSSYNEQFF
TRBV28	.	15	TRBJ1-4	CASREAGQGNEKLFF
TRBV27	.	15	TRBJ1-6	CASSTGQGSNSPLHF
TRBV12-3/TRBV12-4	few	14	TRBJ2-1	CASSPIIPGDEQFF
TRBV5-4	medium-sized	16	TRBJ2-1	CASSFGYAGGYNEQFF
TRBV4-1	few	14	TRBJ2-2	CATRTSGNTGELFF
TRBV29-1	few	13	TRBJ2-1	CSVETLDYNEQFF
TRBV19	.	14	TRBJ1-6	CASSPPGRRSPLHF
TRBV29-1	few	13	TRBJ2-5	CSVPAGGQETQYF
TRBV5-1	.	15	TRBJ2-1	CASSSGLGSYNEQFF
TRBV3-1	.	11	TRBJ1-1	CASSSTWEAFF
TRBV18	.	15	TRBJ1-4	CASSPPGQGNEKLFF
TRBV7-9	few	12	TRBJ2-1	CASQSSYNEQFF
TRBV7-6	.	14	TRBJ2-1	CASSLSTSNNEQFF
TRBV27	.	14	TRBJ2-7	CASSYRGGNYEQYF
TRBV6-6	.	14	TRBJ1-1	CASSSRAQNTEAFF
TRBV20-1	.	15	TRBJ2-5	CSARTTSGGQETQYF
TRBV5-1	.	15	TRBJ2-5	CASSFWLAGVETQYF
TRBV10-3	.	15	TRBJ2-3	CAISVNGEPTDTQYF
TRBV12-3/TRBV12-4	few	15	TRBJ2-3	CASSLAATSTDTQYF
TRBV12-3/TRBV12-4	few	14	TRBJ2-6	CASRPGSGANVLTF
TRBV27	.	14	TRBJ2-2	CASSLGLNTGELFF